This passage covers 2 T cell receptor beta chains from one sample sequenced in a study of blood T cell repertoires in COVID-19. Generated by immunoSEQ multiplex PCR, the TCRdb table keeps only in-frame clones and is missing some. The data show about 58,000 clones, with 90% seen just once and about 12% held by the top ten. The sequenced sample consisted of peripheral blood. The source of these receptors is a man in his fifties or sixties with active COVID-19.

The CDR3 sequence: CASSQGTRTGILTEAFF. The CDR3 nucleotides read TGCGCCAGCAGCCAAGGAACCAGGACAGGGATTCTTACTGAAGCTTTCTTT. This chain connects TRBV5-1 to TRBJ1-1; 8 nucleotides line up with TRBD1. Germline V lookup: CDR1 SGHRS, CDR2 YFSETQ. The ends lost 4 bases at V and 5 bases at J; junction bases unmatched: 16. This CDR3 is built from 17 residues.

J is TRBJ2-3 and V is TRBV28, with TRBD2 identical over 7 bases. Trimming at V came to 7 bases and at J to 3 bases, leaving 16 bases not matched to a gene. In germline, CDR1 is MDHEN, CDR2 SYDVKM. There are 17 residues in the CDR3. The CDR3 nucleotides read TGTGCCAGCAACCTCCCGGTGGGCGGGAGCAATACAGATACGCAGTATTTT. It is translated as CASNLPVGGSNTDTQYF.